The sequence of this T cell receptor beta chain was determined in a study of blood T cell repertoires in COVID-19 (dated by TCRdb to between 2020 and 2021). Broadly, across the study: Samples from collaborators originated in the United States, Italy and Spain and spanned both the acute and convalescent phases of COVID-19. The prospective study material was composed of cDNA or gDNA derived from T cells, B-cell-depleted T cells, or PBMCs. Subjects who had been exposed to COVID-19, were actively infected with it, or had recovered from it provided the deeply sampled blood TCRbeta repertoires that made up the dataset. The repertoires were released in a freely available public database meant as a resource for research on the immune response to SARS-CoV-2. The samples were drawn from the first 160 participants of the ongoing ImmuneRACE study and from more than 1,000 subjects provided by 6 global collaborators. Sample metadata almost always included a de-identified subject ID, COVID-19 status, age in years and sex. Where available, HLA class I and class II types were obtained from metadata supplied by the sample provider rather than from assay-based typing. The paper's findings and limits, for the study overall: The amount of clinical and demographic metadata varied by source and participant and was provided uncurated.

One collaborating source in Seattle enrolled patients during active infection and followed them longitudinally through the course of disease. The collaborating institutions used their own protocols to collect whole blood in K2EDTA tubes. For TCRbeta analysis, collaborators shipped samples in one of three forms: frozen whole blood, isolated PBMCs, or DNA extracted from either of those sample types. CDR3 length: 19 amino acids, cysteine to phenylalanine. Only the CDR3 DNA is retained, 57 bases long and in frame from the first base. The germline V gene sets CDR1 to SGHTA and CDR2 to FQGNSA. V gives up 6 bases and J gives up 0 bases, and the segment between their germline ends measures 21 bases. The immunoSEQ Assay, a bias-controlled multiplex PCR, was used to amplify TCRbeta CDR3 regions from genomic DNA. The original pipeline was this. The number of nucleated cells in each sample was estimated from the amplification of reference gene primers within the assay. Sequence reads were collapsed and filtered to measure the absolute abundance of every unique TCRbeta CDR3 rearrangement. For each sample, productive Simpson clonality was calculated as the square root of Simpson's diversity index over productive rearrangements. TCRdb obtained this table from immuneACCESS and retained in-frame rearrangements with V and J assigned. These tables miss some clones; where compared with another copy, unresolved V genes account for less than half of the shortfall, and the remainder is unexplained. For V, J and clone size, that table is used; D and trimming come from the DNA. This sample lists approximately 290,000 clones; roughly 90% were detected once. Jointly, the top ten make up roughly 11% of the sample.

About this clone: The antigen this receptor binds is unknown. Base-call qualities are not available, and no considerably larger clone is one nucleotide away.

This sequence uses TRBV7-2 and TRBJ1-6; the D gene cannot be resolved reliably. This receptor was identified in a woman aged 30 to 39 with COVID-19, enrolled during active disease. Input material: peripheral blood. CDR3 region: CASRHYSLPLGSYNSPLHF. The bases read TGTGCCAGCAGACATTACAGCCTCCCCCTTGGCTCCTATAATTCACCCCTCCACTTT.